Listed here are 27 T cell receptor beta chains from one sample, sequenced in a study of T cell repertoires in cytomegalovirus infection (dated by TCRdb to the late 2010s). Data came from an Illumina HiSeq 1500. The raw public reads went through TCRdb reprocessing: fastp at Q25, MiXCR clone calling, in-frame beta chains kept. Merged by CDR3 protein, the rows form single entries marked with the most common genes and DNA. The sample table lists around 530,000 distinct CDR3 sequences, 26% of them with a count of one. The top ten hold around 14% of the sample. Input material: PBMCs. The receptors stem from a human donor in good health (CMV status not recorded). Some clones in this sample may be carry-over from other donors' samples.

This clonotype came up many times. The chain joins TRBV7-2 to TRBJ2-1; 11 bases line up with TRBD2. CDR1 SGHTA and CDR2 FQGNSA come from the germline V gene. The CDR3 spans 15 residues. With 6 bases clipped from V and 5 bases from J, the junction kept 6 bases outside the gene matches. The chain's CDR3 is CASRARLAGNNEQFF. The CDR3 bases are TGTGCCAGCAGAGCAAGACTAGCGGGAAACAATGAGCAGTTCTTC.

This rearrangement joins TRBV28 to TRBJ1-5; the match to TRBD1 covers 7 bases. J was trimmed by 3 bases and V by 5 bases; bases with no gene match: 10. The CDR3 has 16 residues. The germline CDR1 and CDR2 sequences are MDHEN and SYDVKM. Here the CDR3 reads CASSPVGTALNQPQHF. DNA of the CDR3: TGTGCCAGCAGTCCGGTTGGGACAGCACTCAATCAGCCCCAGCATTTT.

This chain joins TRBV11-1 and TRBJ2-1, with 8 positions matching TRBD1. Germline-derived CDR1 and CDR2 are SGHAT and FQDESV (reference sequence). With 5 bases clipped from V and 8 bases from J, the junction kept 11 bases outside the gene matches. CDR3 size: 15 residues. CDR3 coding DNA: TGTGCCAGCAGCACGGGACAGGATCCTAGGGATGAGCAGTTCTTC. Translation gives CASSTGQDPRDEQFF.

The genes are TRBV28 and TRBJ1-2; D is perhaps TRBD1 (5 bases). CDR1 and CDR2 (germline): MDHEN, SYDVKM. CDR3 length equals 13 residues. Trimming shortened V by 2 bases and J by 4 bases, and 8 bases separated the two germline ends. CDR3 residues: CASSLPGSYGYTF. The CDR3 DNA follows: TGTGCCAGCAGTTTACCAGGGAGCTATGGCTACACCTTC.

In DNA form, the CDR3 reads TGCAGCGCGCGCCCGCTAGTGGCTGAGCAGTTCTTC. It encodes CSARPLVAEQFF. The chain uses TRBV29-1 and TRBJ2-1; D ambiguous. Trimming took off 7 bases at V and 9 bases at J, with 16 bases between the two ends. The CDR3 is made up of 12 amino acids. CDR1 and CDR2 from the germline V gene are SQVTM and ANQGSEA.

This clonotype was detected a few times. This chain links TRBV7-9 with TRBJ2-6; D is unclear. Trimming left V 3 bases short and J 0 bases short, with 9 bases between. From germline, CDR1 is SEHNR and CDR2 FQNEAQ (reference sequence). The CDR3 spans 16 residues. The CDR3 reads CASSFGRVSGANVLTF. The CDR3 DNA reads TGTGCCAGCAGCTTTGGACGGGTCTCTGGGGCCAACGTCCTGACTTTC. Complete variable domain (other parts from reference TRBV7-9 and TRBJ2-6): DTGVSQNPRHKITKRGQNVTFRCDPISEHNRLYWYRQTLGQGPEFLTYFQNEAQLEKSRLLSDRFSAERPKGSFSTLEIQRTEQGDSAMYLCASSFGRVSGANVLTFGAGSRLTVL.

Only a few counts were recorded for this clonotype. The chain couples TRBV6-1 to TRBJ1-1, with a tentative D call TRBD1 (5 bases). The length of the CDR3 is 14 residues. Germline assignment: CDR1 MNHNS and CDR2 SASEGT. V lost 5 bases to trimming and J lost 4 bases, with 14 bases between them. CDR3 residues: CASSYEGLTTEAFF. The DNA for the CDR3 is TGTGCCAGCAGTTACGAGGGGCTTACCACTGAAGCTTTCTTT.

This clonotype was observed at least ten times. The chain has TRBV6-2 or TRBV6-3 and TRBJ1-5; D is perhaps TRBD1 (6 bases). CDR1 is MNHEY and CDR2 is SVGEGT in the germline V gene. The CDR3 sequence is 14 residues long. The V end was cut by 7 bases, the J end by 0 bases, with 10 bases between. CDR3 sequence reads: CASNQGNSNQPQHF. Written as DNA, the CDR3 is TGTGCCAGCAACCAGGGGAATAGCAATCAGCCCCAGCATTTT.

This chain joins TRBV20-1 and TRBJ2-1; D possibly corresponds to TRBD1 (6 bases). The germline gives CDR1 DFQATT, CDR2 SNEGSKA (reference sequence). This CDR3 comprises 15 residues. The germline V and J ends were trimmed by 6 bases and 3 bases, with 18 bases remaining between them. In DNA form, the CDR3 reads TGCAGTGCCCTAAGCGAGGGGGTGGGCTACAATGAGCAGTTCTTC. It encodes CSALSEGVGYNEQFF.

A few counts support this clonotype. V and J are TRBV6-2 or TRBV6-3 and TRBJ1-5; D is undetermined. Trimming took 3 bases from V and 9 from J, leaving 9 bases between them. The germline V gene has CDR1 MNHEY and CDR2 SVGEGT. The CDR3 totals 12 residues. The CDR3 nucleotides read TGTGCCAGCAGTTATAGTTTGCGGCCCCAGCATTTT. It is translated as CASSYSLRPQHF.

The J gene is TRBJ2-7, the V gene TRBV28, with 11 bases matching TRBD1. With V trimmed by 9 bases and J by 3 bases, 7 bases remained unmatched. Germline V gives CDR1 MDHEN, CDR2 SYDVKM. This CDR3 region has 14 residues. The CDR3 here is CASFKGTGGYEQYF. In DNA, the CDR3 is TGTGCCAGTTTTAAAGGGACAGGGGGCTACGAGCAGTACTTC.

This clonotype was detected many times. The chain uses TRBV7-2 and TRBJ2-7; 12 bases align to TRBD1. After removal of 5 bases from V and 3 bases from J, the junction contained 11 bases not matched to a gene. CDR3 length: 17 amino acids. Germline loops: CDR1 SGHTA, CDR2 FQGNSA. For the CDR3, the DNA is TGTGCCAGCAGCCCCCCGGGACAGGGGGCTTTTGTCTACGAGCAGTACTTC. Translation gives CASSPPGQGAFVYEQYF.

The J gene is TRBJ1-2, the V gene TRBV6-1; 7 bases are shared with TRBD1. Trimming at V came to 7 bases and at J to 5 bases, leaving 7 bases not matched to a gene. Germline CDR1 is MNHNS and CDR2 is SASEGT. The length of the CDR3 is 13 residues. The CDR3 region is CASTSGTAYGYTF. The CDR3 region has the DNA TGTGCCAGCACCTCCGGGACAGCGTATGGCTACACCTTC.

In this sample, this clonotype turned up a few times. This chain connects TRBV5-6 to TRBJ1-5; D is unresolved. The CDR3 extends over 16 amino acids. V dropped 4 bases and J dropped 2 bases, with 16 bases sitting between them. Germline CDR1 and CDR2: SGHDT and YYEEEE. CDR3 sequence reads: CASSPGPPGGNQPQHF. CDR3 DNA: TGTGCCAGCAGCCCCGGGCCTCCGGGCGGCAATCAGCCCCAGCATTTT.

Regarding this clonotype: This may arise from a read error, as a much more abundant clone is one base away. The chain uses TRBV28 and TRBJ2-1, with TRBD1 identical over 9 bases. Per the germline V gene, CDR1 is MDHEN and CDR2 is SYDVKM. There are 15 residues in the CDR3. CDR3 amino acids: CDSTPPGQGYNEQFF. The CDR3 DNA sequence: TGTGACAGCACTCCACCGGGACAGGGTTACAATGAGCAGTTCTTC.

The rearrangement links TRBV19 to TRBJ2-4; TRBD1 agrees at 11 bases. The germline V gene encodes CDR1 LNHDA and CDR2 SQIVND (reference sequence). V lost 7 bases and J lost 6; bases outside the gene matches: 14. CDR3 length: 17 amino acids. Here the CDR3 DNA reads TGTGCCAGTACAACACCCCGGGACAGGGGGGTTGTAAACATTCAGTACTTC. Translated, it gives CASTTPRDRGVVNIQYF. Combining the CDR3 with reference TRBV19 and TRBJ2-4 gives the whole variable domain DGGITQSPKYLFRKEGQNVTLSCEQNLNHDAMYWYRQDPGQGLRLIYYSQIVNDFQKGDIAEGYSVSREKKESFPLTVTSAQKNPTAFYLCASTTPRDRGVVNIQYFGAGTRLSVL.

J is TRBJ1-5 and V is TRBV7-6; D unresolved. V was shortened by 5 bases and J by 6 bases, with 11 bases between the two germline ends. Germline V gene data show CDR1 as SGHVS and CDR2 as FNYEAQ. The CDR3 runs 13 residues. The CDR3 region is CASSLTPGQPQHF. CDR3 nucleotides: TGTGCCAGCAGCCTTACGCCTGGTCAGCCCCAGCATTTT.

The chain has TRBV20-1 and TRBJ2-5; 7 nucleotides align to TRBD2. The germline CDR1 and CDR2 sequences are DFQATT and SNEGSKA (reference sequence). J gave up 8 bases and V 2 bases, and 17 bases lay outside the gene matches. The CDR3 length is 16 residues. The DNA of the CDR3 is TGCAGTGCTAGATCCACCGGGACTACCTACTCACGAACCCAGTACTTC. Residues: CSARSTGTTYSRTQYF.

The chain is built from TRBV27 and TRBJ2-3; TRBD1 matches 7 bases. CDR1 is MNHEY and CDR2 is SMNVEV in the germline V gene (reference sequence). Losses at the gene ends were 3 bases for V and 6 bases for J; bases not matched to a gene: 9. CDR3 size: 15 residues. The CDR3 sequence: CASSFVQGHSDTQYF. The DNA of the CDR3 is TGTGCCAGCAGTTTTGTACAGGGGCACTCGGATACGCAGTATTTT.

The chain links TRBV19 to TRBJ1-1; no reliable D call. Trimming shortened V by 3 bases and J by 0 bases, and 8 bases separated the two germline ends. CDR1 is LNHDA, CDR2 SQIVND, per germline (reference sequence). This CDR3 is 14 amino acids long. The CDR3 DNA is TGTGCCAGTAGTATGTCACGACTGAACACTGAAGCTTTCTTT. Its translation is CASSMSRLNTEAFF. Full variable domain (missing parts from reference TRBV19 and TRBJ1-1): DGGITQSPKYLFRKEGQNVTLSCEQNLNHDAMYWYRQDPGQGLRLIYYSQIVNDFQKGDIAEGYSVSREKKESFPLTVTSAQKNPTAFYLCASSMSRLNTEAFFGQGTRLTVV.

Only a few counts were recorded for this clonotype. The chain couples TRBV7-9 to TRBJ2-1; 10 nucleotides agree with TRBD1. Trimming removed 5 bases from V and 3 bases from J; junction bases left unmatched: 4. The CDR3 contains 15 residues. The V gene's germline CDR1 is SEHNR and CDR2 FQNEAQ (reference sequence). CDR3 coding DNA: TGTGCCAGCAGCATAAGGACAGGGGGCTACAATGAGCAGTTCTTC. Residues: CASSIRTGGYNEQFF.

This chain connects TRBV10-3 to TRBJ1-1; no clear D. With 4 bases removed from V and 5 bases from J, the gap between germline ends came to 11 bases. CDR1 and CDR2 from the germline V gene are ENHRY and SYGVKD. The CDR3 runs 13 residues. CDR3 amino acids: CAISGAGGTEAFF. As DNA, the CDR3 is TGTGCCATCAGTGGGGCGGGAGGGACTGAAGCTTTCTTT.

This clonotype has at least ten counts. This chain links TRBV7-8 with TRBJ2-5, with D perhaps TRBD1 (5 bases). The CDR3 runs 16 residues. Trimming pared 1 base from V and 4 bases from J, leaving 16 bases between. The germline gives CDR1 SGHVS, CDR2 FQNEAQ. CDR3 loop: CASSLEFGRVGETQYF. CDR3 sequence (DNA): TGTGCCAGCAGCTTAGAATTCGGCAGGGTAGGAGAGACCCAGTACTTC. The whole variable domain, remainder taken from reference TRBV7-8 and TRBJ2-5, is GAGVSQSPRYKVAKRGQDVALRCDPISGHVSLFWYQQALGQGPEFLTYFQNEAQLDKSGLPSDRFFAERPEGSVSTLKIQRTQQEDSAVYLCASSLEFGRVGETQYFGPGTRLLVL.

This chain joins TRBV29-1 and TRBJ1-1, with D tentatively TRBD1 (5 bases). Trimming took off 4 bases at V and 1 base at J, with 7 bases between the two ends. CDR3 size: 12 residues. CDR1 is SQVTM and CDR2 is ANQGSEA in the germline V gene. The CDR3 DNA reads TGCAGCGTTGCTGGGACGAACACTGAAGCTTTCTTT. Protein sequence: CSVAGTNTEAFF.

The J gene is TRBJ2-6, the V gene TRBV6-1, with D perhaps matching TRBD1 (5 bases). This CDR3 region has 16 residues. Germline loops: CDR1 MNHNS, CDR2 SASEGT. V lost 2 bases and J lost 2, with 10 bases in between. This CDR3 is CASSERWGAGANVLTF. DNA of the CDR3: TGTGCCAGCAGTGAACGGTGGGGCGCTGGGGCCAACGTCCTGACTTTC.

This clonotype was found many times. The V and J genes are TRBV19 and TRBJ1-1; D uncertain. Germline CDR1 and CDR2: LNHDA and SQIVND (reference sequence). The CDR3 is 12 residues long. V lost 3 bases and J 4 bases, leaving 6 bases between the germline ends. The CDR3 nucleotides read TGTGCCAGTAGTATCTCTGTCACTGAAGCTTTCTTT. The encoded protein is CASSISVTEAFF.

V and J are TRBV20-1 and TRBJ2-3; a possible D gene is TRBD1 (6 bases). Per germline, CDR1 DFQATT and CDR2 SNEGSKA (reference sequence). V was pared by 6 bases and J by 2 bases, with 15 bases between. The length of the CDR3 is 14 residues. The CDR3 nucleotides are TGCAGTGCACAGGGCAGCGAGGCCACAGATACGCAGTATTTT. It codes for CSAQGSEATDTQYF.